This T cell receptor beta chain was observed in a study of T-cell reconstitution after alpha-beta-depleted transplantation in children. This clonotype was seen only a few times. Unique molecular identifiers featured in how the TCRbeta library was prepared. A single record per CDR3 protein comes from TCRdb applying MiXCR to the PCR reads. The sample has around 340,000 distinct CDR3 sequences; approximately 12% are singletons. This TCR was sampled from a human donor who donated a stem cell graft to a child with Fanconi anemia. Sequencing was performed on PBMCs, taken from the stem cell graft.

CDR3 sequence (DNA): TGTGCCAGCAGCCAAGATCGGGCAGGGGGCGAGGAGACCCAGTACTTC. Its protein is CASSQDRAGGEETQYF. The rearrangement joins TRBV4-2 to TRBJ2-5; 8 bases map to TRBD1. CDR1 LGHNA and CDR2 YNFKEQ come from the germline V gene. This CDR3 is 16 amino acids long. Unmatched junction bases numbered 8, after V lost 0 bases and J lost 5 bases.